Included here is one T cell receptor (beta chain) sequence, with context. These data are taken from a study of blood T cell repertoires in COVID-19. On the study more broadly: Some COVID-19 samples were acute and others convalescent; all came from the United States, Italy and Spain. PBMCs, B-cell-depleted T cells, or T cells provided the cDNA or gDNA that made up the material.

V trimming: 4 bases; J trimming: 6 bases; junction bases outside the gene matches: 7. Germline values: CDR1 SGHDT, CDR2 YYEEEE. The CDR3 has 14 amino acids. Study processing details: For nucleated cells, counts were estimated from reference gene primer amplification. The data were produced by immunoSEQ multiplex PCR, yet TCRdb's version contains in-frame clones alone and is incomplete. The DNA gave D and trimming, while V, J and clone size come from that table. The sample comprises about 30,000 clones, approximately 80% of which are singletons, and around 43% rests with the top ten. This rearrangement joins TRBV5-6 to TRBJ2-7; 10 bases are a match to TRBD1. Sequenced material: peripheral blood. The receptor's source is a woman aged 65 to 85 with acute or convalescent COVID-19. CDR3 in DNA: TGTGCCAGCAGCGCCGGGACAGGGGCCCTCGAGCAGTACTTC. Translating gives CASSAGTGALEQYF.